The T cell receptor beta chain described here comes from a study of cytomegalovirus exposure and HLA in healthy donors. Primers for the PCR totalled 60 Vbeta and 13 Jbeta. Repertoires were generated with immunoSEQ multiplex PCR, while TCRdb's copy carries only in-frame clones and drops some. The sample has some 150,000 clones, 79% seen once. The receptor was derived from a human donor in good health. Sample: PBMCs.

The CDR3 sequence: CASSFLAIPSTDTQYF. For the CDR3, the DNA is TGTGCCAGCAGTTTTTTAGCCATTCCTAGCACAGATACGCAGTATTTT. The rearrangement uses TRBV6-6 and TRBJ2-3; D call uncertain. Trimming left V 4 bases short and J 0 bases short, with 14 bases between. CDR1 and CDR2 from the germline V gene are MNHNY and SVGAGI (reference sequence). The CDR3 length is 16 residues.